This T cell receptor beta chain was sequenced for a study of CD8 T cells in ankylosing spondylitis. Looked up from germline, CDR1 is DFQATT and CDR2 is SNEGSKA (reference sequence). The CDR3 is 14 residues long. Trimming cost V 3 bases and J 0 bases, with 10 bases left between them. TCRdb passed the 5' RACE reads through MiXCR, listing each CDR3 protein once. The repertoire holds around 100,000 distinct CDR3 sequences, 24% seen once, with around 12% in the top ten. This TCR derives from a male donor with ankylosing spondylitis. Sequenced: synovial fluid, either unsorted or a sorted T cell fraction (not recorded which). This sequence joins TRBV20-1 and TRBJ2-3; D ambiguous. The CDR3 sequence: CSARRVTSTDTQYF. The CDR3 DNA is TGCAGTGCTAGGCGCGTAACTAGCACAGATACGCAGTATTTT.